Listed below are T cell receptor beta chains from one sample, sequenced in a study of T cell responses to AZD1222 COVID-19 vaccine. Clones were sequenced by immunoSEQ multiplex PCR, and TCRdb holds only the in-frame ones, with some missing. The sample includes 130,000 to 150,000 clones, 85% to 90% of them seen just once. The source was peripheral blood, collected on day 0 of AZD1222 vaccination. The receptors were sampled from an adult in good health. The CDR3 runs from the conserved cysteine through the conserved F or W. Each record gives: V gene, D gene, J gene, clone size, CDR3 protein, CDR3 DNA. D genes are given only for firm matches. The size of a clone is reported for some rows only, either as once, few or many, or as a class for expanded clones.

TRBV12-3/TRBV12-4	NA	TRBJ2-1	NA	CASSLKVNEQFF	TGTGCCAGCAGTTTAAAAGTCAATGAGCAGTTCTTC
TRBV28	NA	TRBJ1-1	NA	CASTFSGARNTEAFF	TGTGCCAGCACGTTCTCAGGGGCGCGGAACACTGAAGCTTTCTTT
TRBV19	NA	TRBJ2-6	NA	CASSILAGAGANVLTF	NA
TRBV6-1	NA	TRBJ2-5	NA	CASSEAAALQETQYF	TGTGCCAGCAGTGAAGCGGCGGCCCTCCAAGAGACCCAGTACTTC
TRBV7-2	TRBD1	TRBJ2-7	once	CASSLGGTGAPYEQYF	TGTGCCAGCAGCTTGGGCGGGACAGGGGCCCCCTACGAGCAGTACTTC
TRBV19	NA	TRBJ1-4	NA	CASSLTGTANEKLFF	TGTGCCAGTAGTTTAACCGGGACCGCCAATGAAAAACTGTTTTTT
TRBV4-3	NA	TRBJ2-5	NA	CASSQEKRGAETQYF	TGCGCCAGCAGCCAAGAGAAAAGGGGCGCGGAGACCCAGTACTTC
TRBV6-5	NA	TRBJ2-3	NA	CASSYYQGTDTQYF	TGTGCCAGCAGTTATTACCAGGGCACAGATACGCAGTATTTT
TRBV29-1	TRBD1	TRBJ1-1	NA	CSVDRTGGNGNTEAFF	TGCAGCGTCGACCGGACAGGGGGAAACGGGAACACTGAAGCTTTCTTT
TRBV10-3	TRBD1	TRBJ2-5	NA	CAISGTGGPQETQYF	TGTGCCATCAGTGGGACAGGGGGCCCCCAAGAGACCCAGTACTTC
TRBV2	NA	TRBJ1-2	once	CASSVIANYGYTF	TGTGCCAGCAGTGTCATAGCTAACTATGGCTACACCTTC
TRBV28	TRBD1	TRBJ1-1	NA	CASSLEQGAWDTEAFF	TGTGCCAGCAGTTTGGAACAGGGGGCATGGGACACTGAAGCTTTCTTT
TRBV5-1	TRBD2	TRBJ2-1	NA	CASSLTLAGGGNEQFF	TGCGCCAGCAGCTTGACCCTAGCGGGAGGCGGGAATGAGCAGTTCTTC
TRBV6-2/TRBV6-3	TRBD1	TRBJ1-2	NA	CASSGTGTYGYTF	TGTGCCAGCAGTGGGACAGGGACCTATGGCTACACCTTC
TRBV7-9	NA	TRBJ1-2	NA	CASSLNAQAHMVYGYTF	TGTGCCAGCAGCTTAAACGCCCAGGCGCATATGGTCTATGGCTACACCTTC
TRBV18	TRBD1	TRBJ2-3	once	CASSPRRQGVVDTQYF	TGTGCCAGCTCACCTAGACGACAGGGGGTGGTAGATACGCAGTATTTT
TRBV5-1	NA	TRBJ1-1	NA	CASSLGFGTEAFF	TGCGCCAGCAGCTTGGGTTTTGGGACCGAAGCTTTCTTT
TRBV3-1/TRBV3-2	NA	TRBJ1-2	NA	CASSQGPTGGGYTF	TGTGCCAGCAGCCAAGGCCCCACAGGTGGTGGCTACACCTTC
TRBV29-1	NA	TRBJ2-7	NA	CSVGDGPREQYF	TGCAGCGTTGGGGACGGACCGAGGGAGCAGTACTTC
TRBV10-3	NA	TRBJ1-4	NA	CAISPQQGATNEKLFF	TGTGCCATCAGCCCTCAACAGGGAGCAACTAATGAAAAACTGTTTTTT
TRBV7-9	NA	TRBJ2-7	NA	CASSSPGRGYEQYF	TGTGCCAGCAGCTCCCCCGGCAGGGGCTACGAGCAGTACTTC
TRBV5-6	NA	TRBJ2-1	NA	CASSLVTATNEQFF	TGTGCCAGCAGCTTGGTGACAGCGACCAATGAGCAGTTCTTC
TRBV10-3	NA	TRBJ2-7	NA	CAISERSGLSYEQYF	TGTGCCATCAGTGAGCGATCCGGACTCTCCTACGAGCAGTACTTC
TRBV28	NA	TRBJ2-7	NA	CASSFTGPGPSYEQYF	TGTGCCAGCAGTTTCACAGGGCCAGGGCCTTCCTACGAGCAGTACTTC
TRBV3-1/TRBV3-2	NA	TRBJ1-6	NA	CASSLGPESSYNSPLHF	TGTGCCAGCAGCCTGGGTCCGGAGAGCTCCTATAATTCACCCCTCCACTTT
TRBV28	NA	TRBJ1-1	NA	CASSLFGSAAFF	TGTGCCAGCAGTTTATTCGGGTCTGCAGCTTTCTTT
TRBV19	NA	TRBJ2-1	NA	CASSSWDGSSYNEQFF	TGTGCCAGTAGTAGTTGGGACGGGAGCTCCTACAATGAGCAGTTCTTC
TRBV5-1	NA	TRBJ2-3	NA	CASSRIWGDPQYF	TGCGCCAGCAGCCGGATTTGGGGGGATCCGCAGTATTTT
TRBV7-8	NA	TRBJ2-7	once	CASSLTDYEQYF	TGTGCCAGCAGCTTAACCGACTACGAGCAGTACTTC